This T cell receptor beta chain was recovered during a study of beta chain features in type 1 diabetes. Study-wide results and limits: A moderate, significant TCRB CDR3 shortening appeared in type 1 diabetes across four CD4+ subsets.

The germline V and J ends were trimmed by 7 bases and 4 bases, with 13 bases remaining between them. Germline V gene data show CDR1 as LNHNV and CDR2 as YYDKDF (reference sequence). This CDR3 is 13 amino acids long. Details on this clone: Its antigen is still unknown.

Using CD45RO/CCR7/CD25/CD127/CD95/CD27, CD4+ naive, central memory, regulatory and stem cell-like memory cells were sorted. Purity exceeded 95% in all sorted populations. The entirety of the isolated RNA underwent reverse transcription, so expressed TCRB transcripts were sequenced. Assay used: immunoSEQ multiplex PCR; TCRdb lists only in-frame clones, some missing. The table records 330,000 or so clones, 10% to 15% of them present only once. The source is a woman aged 18-35 years with type 1 diabetes. The V call is TRBV15, the J call TRBJ1-1; D ambiguous. Sequencing input: naive CD4+ T cells from blood. CDR3 nucleotide sequence: TGTGCCACCATTATCGGCGGCGGCACTGAAGCTTTCTTT. This sequence encodes CATIIGGGTEAFF. Together with reference TRBV15 and TRBJ1-1, the CDR3 gives the full variable domain: DAMVIQNPRYQVTQFGKPVTLSCSQTLNHNVMYWYQQKSSQAPKLLFHYYDKDFNNEADTPDNFQSRRPNTSFCFLDIRSPGLGDTAMYLCATIIGGGTEAFFGQGTRLTVV.